The clone carrying this T cell receptor (beta chain) was recorded many times. MiXCR, applied by TCRdb to the 5' RACE reads, yields one record per CDR3 protein. The data contain 210,000 or so distinct CDR3 sequences, under 30% of them singletons. This entry belongs to a study of CD8 T cells in ankylosing spondylitis. The TCR sequence derives from a male donor with ankylosing spondylitis or in good health (not recorded which). The sample comprised blood, either unsorted or a sorted T cell fraction (not recorded which).

This chain's CDR3 is CASSYSEQRNTEAFF. The CDR3 DNA follows: TGTGCCAGCAGTTACTCGGAGCAGAGGAACACTGAAGCTTTCTTT. The V call is TRBV6-5, the J call TRBJ1-1; D unresolved. Germline V gives CDR1 MNHEY, CDR2 SVGAGI. CDR3 length: 15 residues. The ends were cut back, 0 bases at V and 1 base at J, with 9 bases in the middle.